The 32 T cell receptor beta chains below come from one sample, sequenced in a study of blood T cell repertoires in COVID-19. TCRdb's copy holds only in-frame clones and misses some; the assay was immunoSEQ multiplex PCR. The table lists around 240,000 clones, 83% of them singletons. Sequenced: peripheral blood. These receptors originate from a woman in her 50s with acute or convalescent COVID-19.

CDR3 nucleotides: TGCGCCAGCAGCCAAGCCTACAGGGGTAGAACTGAAGCTTTCTTT. Translating it yields CASSQAYRGRTEAFF. This chain joins TRBV4-1 and TRBJ1-1, with 7 positions matching TRBD1. V was pared by 1 base and J by 5 bases, with 7 bases of the junction left unmatched. The CDR3 spans 15 residues. CDR1 and CDR2 (germline): MGHRA, YSYEKL.

V is TRBV10-1 and J is TRBJ2-3, with 8 bases matching TRBD2. Germline-derived CDR1 and CDR2 are WNHNN and SYGVQD (reference sequence). J gave up 3 bases and V 2 bases, and 4 bases lay outside the gene matches. CDR3 length: 15 residues. Here the CDR3 reads CASSEVAGTTDTQYF. The CDR3 coding sequence is TGCGCCAGCAGTGAGGTAGCGGGAACAACAGATACGCAGTATTTT.

The chain employs TRBV28 and TRBJ2-1; perhaps TRBD2 as D (5 bases). This CDR3 contains 11 residues. Per germline, CDR1 MDHEN and CDR2 SYDVKM. V lost 7 bases to trimming and J lost 8 bases, with 9 bases between them. The CDR3 reads CASTSRDEQFF. CDR3 sequence (DNA): TGTGCCAGCACTAGCCGCGATGAGCAGTTCTTC.

The CDR3: CATGLAQDNEQFF. The CDR3 DNA reads as TGTGCCACCGGACTAGCACAAGACAATGAGCAGTTCTTC. The chain uses TRBV24-1 and TRBJ2-1; 8 bases fit TRBD2. Trimming removed 9 bases from V and 5 bases from J; junction bases left unmatched: 5. Germline V lookup: CDR1 KGHDR, CDR2 SFDVKD. The CDR3 contains 13 residues.

V and J are TRBV28 and TRBJ2-1; 8 bases fit TRBD1. The CDR3 is 17 amino acids. CDR1 is MDHEN and CDR2 is SYDVKM in the germline V gene. Losses at the gene ends were 4 bases for V and 5 bases for J; bases not matched to a gene: 13. The CDR3 region is CASSSPLRTGYHNEQFF. CDR3 bases: TGTGCCAGCAGTTCCCCCCTCAGGACAGGGTATCACAATGAGCAGTTCTTC.

This clone was recorded only once. The J gene is TRBJ2-6, the V gene TRBV28, with D possibly TRBD1 on 5 matching bases. V was trimmed by 7 bases and J by 0 bases, leaving 16 bases between them. The CDR3 is 17 residues long. CDR1 is MDHEN and CDR2 is SYDVKM in the germline V gene. The CDR3 nucleotides read TGTGCCAGCACCCTGGCAGGGTACGACTCTGGGGCCAACGTCCTGACTTTC. Its protein product is CASTLAGYDSGANVLTF.

The CDR3 sequence: CASSFSQGTEAFF. CDR3 coding DNA: TGTGCCAGCAGTTTCTCACAGGGAACTGAAGCTTTCTTT. The genes are TRBV27 and TRBJ1-1, with a weak D call TRBD1 (6 bases). V was trimmed by 3 bases and J by 5 bases, leaving 10 bases between them. The CDR3 length is 13 residues. Germline CDR1 is MNHEY and CDR2 is SMNVEV (reference sequence).

The chain has TRBV28 and TRBJ2-7, with 10 nucleotides matching TRBD2. The germline gives CDR1 MDHEN, CDR2 SYDVKM. J gave up 2 bases and V 4 bases, and 2 bases lay outside the gene matches. The CDR3 runs to 14 residues. The CDR3 coding sequence is TGTGCCAGCAGTTGGACTAGCGGTACCTACGAGCAGTACTTC. It specifies CASSWTSGTYEQYF.

This chain links TRBV7-8 with TRBJ2-7, with TRBD1 identical over 7 bases. The J segment lost 3 bases and the V segment lost 2 bases, leaving 7 bases of the junction unmatched. Germline CDR1 SGHVS, CDR2 FQNEAQ. This CDR3 spans 15 amino acids. The CDR3, as DNA: TGTGCCAGCAGCTTAACGTTCGGACAGGACTACGAGCAGTACTTC. Amino acid sequence: CASSLTFGQDYEQYF.

This rearrangement joins TRBV7-2 to TRBJ2-7, with TRBD2 matching 13 bases. Losses at the gene ends were 2 bases for V and 6 bases for J; bases not matched to a gene: 4. Germline loops: CDR1 SGHTA, CDR2 FQGNSA. CDR3 size: 15 residues. The CDR3 DNA reads as TGTGCCAGCAGCTTATCACTAGCGGGGGGGCGCGAGCAGTACTTC. The encoded protein is CASSLSLAGGREQYF.

The chain recombines TRBV28 with TRBJ2-1, with 7 bases identical to TRBD1. CDR1 and CDR2 (germline): MDHEN, SYDVKM. This CDR3 spans 13 amino acids. V lost 11 bases to trimming and J lost 7 bases; unmatched junction nucleotides: 11. The CDR3 region is CAAGLTGPNEQFF. For the CDR3, the DNA is TGTGCCGCCGGGCTGACAGGGCCAAATGAGCAGTTCTTC.

The V and J genes are TRBV6-5 and TRBJ1-6; 7 nucleotides align to TRBD1. The V gene's germline CDR1 is MNHEY and CDR2 SVGAGI. The CDR3 totals 14 residues. Trimming took 1 base from V and 7 from J; bases not matched to a gene: 1. CDR3 amino acids: CASSYLQGNSPLHF. CDR3 sequence (DNA): TGTGCCAGCAGTTACTTACAGGGGAATTCACCCCTCCACTTT.

The table lists this clone with a few counts. This chain joins TRBV13 and TRBJ1-2; tentatively, D is TRBD1 (5 bases). V was shortened by 8 bases and J by 2 bases, with 9 bases between the two germline ends. The CDR3 has 12 residues. Germline V gene data show CDR1 as PRHDT and CDR2 as FYEKMQ (reference sequence). CDR3 DNA: TGTGCCAGCTCACGACAGAACTATGGCTACACCTTC. The encoded protein is CASSRQNYGYTF.

This chain uses TRBV28 with TRBJ1-2, with TRBD1 matching 9 bases. The V and J ends lost 1 base and 8 bases, in that order; junction bases with no gene match: 5. The germline CDR1 and CDR2 sequences are MDHEN and SYDVKM. The CDR3 is 14 residues long. The CDR3 region is CASSLYGTGWGYTF. As DNA, the CDR3 is TGTGCCAGCAGTTTATATGGGACAGGGTGGGGCTACACCTTC.

A few counts support this clone. The V gene is TRBV5-6, the J gene TRBJ2-3; 7 nucleotides line up with TRBD2. V lost 3 bases and J lost 1; bases outside the gene matches: 8. Germline V gene data show CDR1 as SGHDT and CDR2 as YYEEEE. The CDR3 is 16 residues long. The CDR3 DNA reads TGTGCCAGCAGCTACACCGTGGGGGGGGGCACAGATACGCAGTATTTT. This sequence encodes CASSYTVGGGTDTQYF.

Only a few counts were recorded for this clone. The chain has TRBV5-6 and TRBJ2-1, with a weak D call TRBD1 (6 bases). The CDR3 spans 19 residues. Trimming took off 2 bases at V and 3 bases at J, with 24 bases between the two ends. Germline values: CDR1 SGHDT, CDR2 YYEEEE. CDR3 region: CASSLNRRGMGPLYNEQFF. CDR3 nucleotide sequence: TGTGCCAGCAGCTTAAACAGAAGGGGGATGGGACCCCTCTACAATGAGCAGTTCTTC.

The chain combines TRBV5-4 with TRBJ2-5, with 9 bases aligning to TRBD2. The CDR3 has 14 residues. V lost 3 bases and J lost 3; bases outside the gene matches: 3. Germline lookup yields CDR1 SGHNT and CDR2 YYREEE (reference sequence). The CDR3 region is CASSSLAGKETQYF. DNA of the CDR3: TGTGCCAGCAGCTCCCTAGCGGGGAAAGAGACCCAGTACTTC.

This sequence joins TRBV7-9 and TRBJ2-7; D not resolved. V lost 2 bases and J lost 2, with 4 bases in between. The CDR3 is 12 residues long. The germline V gene has CDR1 SEHNR and CDR2 FQNEAQ (reference sequence). For the CDR3, the DNA is TGTGCCAGCAGCTTAACGGCCTACGAGCAGTACTTC. Translated, it gives CASSLTAYEQYF.

This chain uses TRBV5-4 with TRBJ2-7, with a tentative D call TRBD2 (5 bases). This CDR3 is 14 amino acids long. V was cut by 0 bases and J by 9 bases, with 16 bases left in between. Germline assignment: CDR1 SGHNT and CDR2 YYREEE (reference sequence). In DNA, the CDR3 is TGTGCCAGCAGCTTGGAAGGACTGCCTACGGGGCAGTACTTC. Its protein is CASSLEGLPTGQYF.

V is TRBV12-3 or TRBV12-4 and J is TRBJ1-1; TRBD1 agrees at 7 bases. The CDR3 extends over 13 amino acids. V was clipped by 5 bases and J by 5 bases; unmatched bases: 5. CDR3 sequence: CASSRQGRTEAFF. CDR3 nucleotide sequence: TGTGCCAGCAGTCGACAGGGTAGGACTGAAGCTTTCTTT.

The rearrangement joins TRBV30 to TRBJ2-7, with 8 bases identical to TRBD1. The CDR3 is made up of 12 amino acids. Germline CDR1 GTSNPN, CDR2 SVGIG (reference sequence). V lost 3 bases to trimming and J lost 4 bases; unmatched junction nucleotides: 2. CDR3 in DNA: TGTGCCTGGAGCGGGACAGGATACGAGCAGTACTTC. This sequence encodes CAWSGTGYEQYF.

This chain connects TRBV10-2 to TRBJ1-6; unclear D gene. The ends were cut back, 7 bases at V and 7 bases at J, with 5 bases in the middle. Germline CDR1 is WSHSY and CDR2 is SAAADI. The CDR3 sequence is 11 residues long. The CDR3: CASKENSPLHF. CDR3 DNA sequence: TGCGCCAGCAAGGAGAATTCACCCCTCCACTTT.

A few counts support this clone. J is TRBJ1-1 and V is TRBV30; no definite D call. V lost 3 bases and J 11 bases, leaving 19 bases between the germline ends. The CDR3 has 13 amino acids. Germline CDR1 GTSNPN, CDR2 SVGIG (reference sequence). The CDR3 spells CAWRGGSLGAAFF. In DNA form, the CDR3 reads TGTGCCTGGAGAGGCGGCTCCTTAGGCGCGGCTTTCTTT.

Only one count was recorded for this clone. The rearrangement joins TRBV27 to TRBJ2-2, with 7 bases fitting TRBD2. V shed 6 bases and J 3 bases; nucleotides not matched to a gene: 10. The CDR3 sequence is 16 residues long. Germline-derived CDR1 and CDR2 are MNHEY and SMNVEV (reference sequence). CDR3 DNA sequence: TGTGCCAGCAGCTGGGGGGGGGTCGGGTACACCGGGGAGCTGTTTTTT. Translation: CASSWGGVGYTGELFF.

This clone was seen a few times. The chain couples TRBV3-1 (or the pseudogene TRBV3-2) to TRBJ2-5; D is ambiguous. The germline gives CDR1 LGHDT, CDR2 YNNKEL (reference sequence). Trimming left V 4 bases short and J 1 base short, with 19 bases between. This CDR3 has 17 amino acids. The CDR3 DNA is TGTGCCAGCAGCCCACAAGGCGAGGCGAGAGTCCAAGAGACCCAGTACTTC. Protein product: CASSPQGEARVQETQYF.

The CDR3 here is CAWSTAAKLTEAFF. Written as DNA, the CDR3 is TGTGCCTGGAGCACGGCAGCGAAACTAACTGAAGCTTTCTTT. The chain recombines TRBV30 with TRBJ1-1; D is undetermined. Trimming left V 3 bases short and J 5 bases short, with 16 bases between. Germline V CDR1 and CDR2: GTSNPN, SVGIG (reference sequence). The CDR3 extends over 14 amino acids.

This chain joins TRBV24-1 and TRBJ1-5; D might be TRBD1 (6 bases). V was cut by 5 bases and J by 3 bases, with 13 bases left in between. CDR3 length equals 15 residues. Germline CDR1 KGHDR, CDR2 SFDVKD. This CDR3 reads CATSGLTGNNQPQHF. CDR3 bases: TGTGCCACCAGTGGCCTGACAGGAAACAATCAGCCCCAGCATTTT.

The rearrangement joins TRBV3-1 (or the pseudogene TRBV3-2) to TRBJ1-4; tentative D call: TRBD1 (6 bases). The V gene lost 1 base and the J gene lost 8 bases, with 14 bases spanning the gap. The germline V gene encodes CDR1 LGHDT and CDR2 YNNKEL (reference sequence). This CDR3 comprises 15 residues. CDR3 nucleotides: TGTGCCAGCAGCCAAGGAGGTCACAGGGTAGAAAAACTGTTTTTT. Translating gives CASSQGGHRVEKLFF.

V is TRBV10-2 and J is TRBJ1-5; 9 positions agree with TRBD1. The germline CDR1 and CDR2 sequences are WSHSY and SAAADI. V was pared by 6 bases and J by 3 bases, with 6 bases of the junction left unmatched. There are 15 residues in the CDR3. The CDR3 bases are TGCGCCAGCAGCCGGGACAGGGACTACAATCAGCCCCAGCATTTT. It codes for CASSRDRDYNQPQHF.

The rearrangement joins TRBV27 to TRBJ2-1, with TRBD2 matching 7 bases. With 0 bases clipped from V and 15 bases from J, the junction kept 2 bases outside the gene matches. The germline V gene encodes CDR1 MNHEY and CDR2 SMNVEV (reference sequence). The CDR3 is made up of 11 amino acids. The CDR3 DNA sequence: TGTGCCAGCAGTTTATCGGGGGGGACGTTCTTC. This codes for CASSLSGGTFF.

A single count supports this clone. The chain joins TRBV6-5 to TRBJ1-6; no firm D call. The germline CDR1 and CDR2 sequences are MNHEY and SVGAGI. The CDR3 is 15 residues long. With 2 bases removed from V and 5 bases from J, the gap between germline ends came to 10 bases. The chain's CDR3 is CASSYSTAHNSPLHF. In DNA, the CDR3 is TGTGCCAGCAGTTACAGTACAGCCCATAATTCACCCCTCCACTTT.

V and J are TRBV28 and TRBJ2-7; 10 bases are shared with TRBD2. Germline CDR1 and CDR2: MDHEN and SYDVKM. CDR3 length equals 22 residues. The junction had 32 bases not matched to a gene; V was cut back by 8 bases and J by 4 bases. The CDR3 DNA reads as TGTGCCAGCCTCCCTTGGACCTTGGGTAGGCGGGGAGCGGGAGGGAGGCAGTACGAGCAGTACTTC. It yields the protein CASLPWTLGRRGAGGRQYEQYF. The whole variable domain, filled in from reference TRBV28 and TRBJ2-7, reads DVKVTQSSRYLVKRTGEKVFLECVQDMDHENMFWYRQDPGLGLRLIYFSYDVKMKEKGDIPEGYSVSREKKERFSLILESASTNQTSMYLCASLPWTLGRRGAGGRQYEQYFGPGTRLTVT.